This section outlines one T cell receptor beta chain sequence together with its context. Its recognized antigen is unknown. No base qualities exist here, and no much larger clone lies one base off it. High-throughput TCRbeta CDR3 sequencing of frozen genomic DNA was performed by immunoSEQ, including PCR amplification, mapping, bias correction and internal controls. The original methods were these. Productive rearrangements were kept, and unique TCRbeta sequences were defined by CDR3 nucleotide sequence plus V and J gene. Donor-reactive sequences required at least 5-fold expansion in CFSE-low cells versus unstimulated pre-transplant cells and at least 0.01% frequency. Minimum frequency thresholds were set for each subject based on the unstimulated sample with the lowest template count, ensuring at least 90% detection power. Jensen-Shannon divergence between the top 1000 TCRbeta sequences after and before transplant was used to measure repertoire turnover. Changes in detection of donor-reactive sequences were assessed with two-sided Fisher's exact tests. TCRdb holds this immuneACCESS table with in-frame rearrangements only. Some clones are missing; in checked studies, unresolved V genes explain under half, and the rest has no known cause. V and J calls plus clone size are reproduced from that table; the DNA served to infer D and trimming. For this sample there are tens of thousands of clones; approximately 82% appear just once. The ten largest clones represent less than 3.5% of the sample.

This entry comes from a study of T cell clones after liver transplantation (dated by TCRdb to about 2019). Turning to the overall study: Samples were obtained from ITN030ST, a randomized trial in which withdrawal of immunosuppression was attempted within 2 years of liver transplantation. Donor-reactive T cell clones were identified using TCRbeta sequencing after a pre-transplant mixed lymphocyte reaction and were then followed in post-transplant blood. Blood samples were collected pre-transplant, then pre-randomization ahead of withdrawal, and finally post-randomization once withdrawal had either been completed or failed. Of the eight recipients, three were HCV-positive, while the remaining recipients had been transplanted for non-autoimmune, non-viral indications. As an antigen-independent comparator for the donor-reactive sequences, third party-reactive TCRbeta sequences from pre-transplant MLRs were identified as well. To count as tolerant, a recipient had to stay completely off immunosuppression for at least one year without liver enzymes climbing beyond twice the upper limit of normal. The study cohort included 8 liver transplant recipients, of whom 3 were classified as tolerant and 5 as non-tolerant. The subjects received no induction therapy and were kept on standard immunosuppression until randomization at 12-24 months post-transplant. The full study reports these points: In two subjects, low numbers of available donor cells limited the measurable donor-reactive repertoire. In most of the 8 subjects, regardless of tolerance or HCV status, circulating donor-reactive CD4 TCRbeta sequences dropped significantly post-transplant. Donor-reactive sequences declined more than third party-reactive ones, suggesting partial antigen-specific deletion unrelated to withdrawal success. The conclusions were preliminary, being limited by small, heterogeneous patient numbers and by non-standardized post-transplant time points. Without allograft tissue specimens, donor-reactive T cells may have migrated into the graft rather than being deleted. Once repertoire turnover was taken into account, donor-reactive detection showed a significant reduction for CD4 in 7 of 8 subjects and for CD8 in 8 of 8.

Thawed unstimulated PBMCs were stained for CD3, CD4 and CD8 and FACS-sorted into CD3+CD4+ and CD3+CD8+ populations. All 8 studied subjects were randomized to withdrawal of immunosuppression. The Qiagen DNeasy Blood and Tissue Kit was used for genomic DNA isolation. Per the germline V gene, SQVTM is the CDR1 and ANQGSEA is the CDR2. The V end loses 4 bases and the J end loses 4 bases, and a stretch of 14 bases separates them. The CDR3 covers 14 residues, taking in both the cysteine and the phenylalanine. The retained sequence is limited to the CDR3, 42 bases, with the frame set at the first base. The receptor comes from a human patient who received a liver transplant. After a transplant, some of the T cells may come from the graft donor. This sequence uses TRBV29-1 and TRBJ1-5; TRBD1 might be the D gene, on 5 matching bases. The material sequenced was CD4+ T cells from blood, taken at the 22-month timepoint. The DNA is TGCAGCGTTGGGGGTCCAGGGATGAATCAGCCCCAGCATTTT. This translates into CSVGGPGMNQPQHF.